This T cell receptor beta chain was identified in a study of T-cell reconstitution after alpha-beta-depleted transplantation in children. The germline gives CDR1 SGHRS, CDR2 YFSETQ. This CDR3 has 17 amino acids. The ends lost 3 bases at V and 1 base at J; junction bases unmatched: 9. Unique molecular identifiers were incorporated when the TCRbeta library was constructed. MiXCR, run by TCRdb on the PCR reads, gives a single entry per CDR3 protein. The sample has about 360,000 distinct CDR3 sequences, about 14% seen once; the top ten hold around 4.5%. The sample here was PBMCs, taken from the stem cell graft. The clonotype originates from a human donor who donated a stem cell graft to a child with Fanconi anemia. The chain couples TRBV5-1 to TRBJ1-1, with TRBD1 matching over 10 bases. CDR3 protein: CASSWGDRGPGNTEAFF. In DNA form, the CDR3 reads TGCGCCAGCAGCTGGGGAGACAGGGGGCCCGGGAACACTGAAGCTTTCTTT. Full variable domain (outside the CDR3, taken from reference TRBV5-1 and TRBJ1-1): KAGVTQTPRYLIKTRGQQVTLSCSPISGHRSVSWYQQTPGQGLQFLFEYFSETQRNKGNFPGRFSGRQFSNSRSEMNVSTLELGDSALYLCASSWGDRGPGNTEAFFGQGTRLTVV.